This T cell receptor beta chain appears in the sequencing data of a study of radiotherapy plus CTLA-4 blockade in lung cancer. Per germline, CDR1 GTSNPN and CDR2 SVGIG (reference sequence). With 1 base removed from V and 7 bases from J, the gap between germline ends came to 9 bases. CDR3 length: 12 amino acids. Assay: immunoSEQ multiplex PCR; the TCRdb copy retains only in-frame clones and omits some. In the table there are 78,000 or so clones, around 86% of which are singletons. The sequencing here drew on peripheral blood, taken from a patient treated with radiotherapy plus ipilimumab. This chain joins TRBV30 and TRBJ2-3; D is possibly TRBD2 (5 bases). The receptor's source is a human donor with non-small cell lung cancer who had stable disease on radiotherapy plus ipilimumab. The CDR3 DNA reads as TGTGCCTGGAGTGAGGCTAGCCATACGCAGTATTTT. Protein sequence: CAWSEASHTQYF.